This T cell receptor (beta chain) was recovered during a study of T cell repertoires in cytomegalovirus infection. Study context: Signatures in public TCR beta sequences pointed to both CMV infection and matching HLA type. Notes on the study in general: Cumulated frequencies of public TCR beta families served to identify carriers of CMV plus the relevant HLA. The ex vivo response was dominated by HLA-C-restricted CMV-specific TCR beta clonotypes.

TCRdb re-derived calls from the reads in MiXCR, one entry per CDR3 protein. The sample contains some 220,000 distinct CDR3 sequences, approximately 13% of which appear only once. This clonotype showed up many times. The antigen is undetermined. The CDR3 sequence is 14 residues long. Trimming pared 2 bases from V and 14 bases from J, leaving 16 bases between. The V gene's germline CDR1 is SGHVS and CDR2 FQNEAQ. Sequencing was performed on PBMCs. The TCR was taken from a human donor in good health (CMV status not recorded). Some clones in this sample may be carry-over from other donors' samples. V gene TRBV7-8 combines with J gene TRBJ1-6; D remains unclear. The CDR3 is CASSLLANTDTLHF. The DNA of the CDR3 is TGTGCCAGCAGCTTATTAGCGAACACGGATACCCTCCACTTT.